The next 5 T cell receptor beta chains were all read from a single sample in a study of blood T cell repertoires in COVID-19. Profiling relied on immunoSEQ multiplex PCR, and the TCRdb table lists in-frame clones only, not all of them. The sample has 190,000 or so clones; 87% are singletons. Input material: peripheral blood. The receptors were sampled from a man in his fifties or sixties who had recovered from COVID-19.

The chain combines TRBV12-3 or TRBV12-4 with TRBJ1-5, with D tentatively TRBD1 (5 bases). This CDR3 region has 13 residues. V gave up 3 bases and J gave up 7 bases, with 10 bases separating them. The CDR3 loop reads CASSFGGEQPQHF. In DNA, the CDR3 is TGTGCCAGCAGTTTCGGAGGGGAACAGCCCCAGCATTTT.

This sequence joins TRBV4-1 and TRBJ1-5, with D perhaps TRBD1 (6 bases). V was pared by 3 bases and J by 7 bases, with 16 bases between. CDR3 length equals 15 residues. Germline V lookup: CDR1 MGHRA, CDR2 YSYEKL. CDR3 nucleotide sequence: TGCGCCAGCAGCCACGGAGCGGGGGCCGGACAGCCCCAGCATTTT. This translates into CASSHGAGAGQPQHF.

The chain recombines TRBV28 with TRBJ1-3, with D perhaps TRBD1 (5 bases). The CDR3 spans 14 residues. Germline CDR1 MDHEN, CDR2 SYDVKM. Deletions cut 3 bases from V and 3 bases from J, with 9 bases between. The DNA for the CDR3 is TGTGCCAGCAGTTTTGCGGGGCATGGAAACACCATATATTTT. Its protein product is CASSFAGHGNTIYF.

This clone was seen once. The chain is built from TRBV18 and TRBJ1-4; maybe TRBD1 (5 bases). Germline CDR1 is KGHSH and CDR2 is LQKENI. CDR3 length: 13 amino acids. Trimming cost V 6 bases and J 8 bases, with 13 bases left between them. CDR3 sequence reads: CASSAGVEEKLFF. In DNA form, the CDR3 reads TGTGCCAGCTCCGCGGGGGTGGAGGAAAAACTGTTTTTT.

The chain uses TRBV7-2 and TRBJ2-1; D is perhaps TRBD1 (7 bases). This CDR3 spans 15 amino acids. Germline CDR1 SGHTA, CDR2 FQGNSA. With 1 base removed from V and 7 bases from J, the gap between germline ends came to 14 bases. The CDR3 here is CASSLGPGGHNEQFF. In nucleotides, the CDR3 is TGTGCCAGCAGCTTAGGCCCAGGGGGGCATAATGAGCAGTTCTTC.